A selection of T cell receptor beta chains follows, all from one sample in a study of CD8 T cells in Susac syndrome. TCRdb called the immunoSEQ multiplex PCR reads again in MiXCR, with one record for every CDR3 protein. The top ten clones hold around 0.12% of a sample with about 400,000 distinct CDR3 sequences, approximately 89% of them seen once. Material for sequencing was CD8+ T cells from PBMCs. Receptor source: a human donor with multiple sclerosis. Both conserved end residues are part of each CDR3. D genes are given only for firm matches. The size of a clone is reported for some rows only, either as once, few or many, or as a class for expanded clones.

TRBD1	TRBV29-1	NA	TRBJ2-7	CSVADEAGTVYYEQYF	TGCAGCGTTGCGGATGAGGCCGGGACAGTGTACTACGAGCAGTACTTC
TRBD1	TRBV27	NA	TRBJ1-5	CAAGTGSFRNQPQHF	TGTGCCGCCGGGACAGGGTCTTTTCGCAATCAGCCCCAGCATTTT
NA	TRBV7-2	NA	TRBJ2-7	CASSKAGTGLVFYEQYF	TGTGCCAGCAGCAAAGCTGGTACGGGACTCGTCTTTTACGAGCAGTACTTC
NA	TRBV29-1	NA	TRBJ2-4	CSVTGENIQYF	TGCAGCGTAACAGGTGAAAACATTCAGTACTTC
NA	TRBV7-2	few	TRBJ2-1	CASSLEMGSEQFF	TGTGCCAGCAGCTTAGAAATGGGTAGTGAGCAGTTCTTC
TRBD1	TRBV5-5	NA	TRBJ2-5	CASSPGTGGFETRYF	TGTGCCAGCAGCCCCGGGACAGGGGGCTTTGAGACCCGGTACTTC
NA	TRBV6-2/TRBV6-3	NA	TRBJ2-7	CASSYSQGELYF	TGTGCCAGCAGTTACTCTCAGGGCGAGCTGTACTTC
NA	TRBV13	once	TRBJ1-5	CASSPTPGTNQPQHF	TGTGCCAGCAGCCCTACACCAGGAACAAATCAGCCCCAGCATTTT
NA	TRBV19	NA	TRBJ1-1	CASSDSLTEAFF	TGTGCCAGTAGTGACAGCCTCACTGAAGCTTTCTTT
NA	TRBV7-9	few	TRBJ2-7	CASSPPEAYEQYF	TGTGCCAGCAGCCCCCCCGAAGCCTACGAGCAGTACTTC
TRBD2	TRBV19	NA	TRBJ2-5	CASSTGTSFQETQYF	TGTGCCAGTAGTACCGGGACTAGCTTTCAAGAGACCCAGTACTTC
NA	TRBV12-3/TRBV12-4	NA	TRBJ1-1	CASSPDRRGTEAFF	TGTGCCAGCAGTCCAGACAGGAGGGGCACTGAAGCTTTCTTT
TRBD2	TRBV20-1	NA	TRBJ2-3	CSLAGGTDTQYF	TGCAGTCTAGCGGGGGGCACAGATACGCAGTATTTT
TRBD2	TRBV24-1	NA	TRBJ2-1	CAAWTSGTYNEQFF	TGTGCCGCCTGGACTAGCGGGACCTACAATGAGCAGTTCTTC
TRBD1	TRBV24-1	NA	TRBJ2-1	CATSDWDSDNEQFF	TGTGCCACCAGTGATTGGGACAGCGACAATGAGCAGTTCTTC
TRBD1	TRBV2	NA	TRBJ2-7	CAGVRRGTGTYEQYF	TGTGCCGGGGTAAGAAGGGGGACAGGCACCTACGAGCAGTACTTC
NA	TRBV7-9	NA	TRBJ2-5	CASSLERVGETQYF	TGTGCCAGCAGCCTAGAGAGGGTAGGGGAGACCCAGTACTTC
NA	TRBV19	NA	TRBJ2-1	CASSTSAYNEQFF	TGTGCCAGTAGCACCTCAGCCTACAATGAGCAGTTCTTC
TRBD2	TRBV12-3/TRBV12-4	once	TRBJ2-3	CASSQTSGYTDTQYF	TGTGCCAGCAGCCAGACTAGCGGTTATACAGATACGCAGTATTTT
TRBD2	TRBV20-1	NA	TRBJ2-1	CSPGGWNNEQFF	TGCAGTCCGGGGGGGTGGAACAATGAGCAGTTCTTC
TRBD1	TRBV4-1	once	TRBJ1-2	CASSQVSGGNYGYTF	TGCGCCAGCAGCCAAGTCTCAGGGGGGAACTATGGCTACACCTTC
NA	TRBV7-2	few	TRBJ1-6	CASSPGAKPTPLHF	TGTGCCAGCAGCCCCGGGGCTAAACCCACCCCCCTCCACTTT
NA	TRBV12-3/TRBV12-4	NA	TRBJ1-1	CASSLLTVQPTEAFF	TGTGCCAGCAGTTTGCTGACAGTACAGCCCACTGAAGCTTTCTTT
TRBD1	TRBV6-1	few	TRBJ1-4	CASTSSVGTGYEKLFF	TGTGCCAGCACCTCTAGTGTAGGGACAGGGTATGAAAAACTGTTTTTT
TRBD1	TRBV9	few	TRBJ2-7	CASSVLTGVGEQYF	TGTGCCAGCAGCGTCCTAACAGGGGTGGGGGAGCAGTACTTC
NA	TRBV12-3/TRBV12-4	NA	TRBJ2-3	CASSPDPGVDTQYF	TGTGCCAGCAGCCCAGACCCAGGCGTGGATACGCAGTATTTT
NA	TRBV27	many	TRBJ2-1	CASSLDSYNEQFF	TGTGCCAGCAGTTTAGACTCTTACAATGAGCAGTTCTTC
NA	TRBV27	NA	TRBJ2-6	CASIPGPSGANVLTF	TGTGCCAGCATTCCGGGCCCCTCTGGGGCCAACGTCCTGACTTTC
NA	TRBV4-1	NA	TRBJ2-2	CASSQATGTGELFF	TGCGCCAGCAGCCAAGCGACAGGCACCGGGGAGCTGTTTTTT